The subject of this entry is one T cell receptor beta chain. Its specificity is not known. The data belong to a study of cytomegalovirus exposure and HLA in healthy donors. Turning to the study itself: From 170 million or so T cells, an earlier analysis saw approximately 110 million unique TCR beta sequences.

Study-wide points: An analysis was carried out at a later point. It showed that HLA-associated TCR beta chains were more clonally expanded than equally common non-associated chains. A later analysis revealed that TCR association rates differed between HLA loci, peaking at DRB1 and bottoming out at HLA-C.

The V end lost 3 bases, the J end lost 5 bases, and 7 bases lay between the germline ends. The CDR3 is 12 amino acids. The germline CDR1 and CDR2 sequences are MNHNS and SASEGT. Healthy donors of bone marrow made up the group. This PCR relied on a set of 60 Vbeta primers and 13 Jbeta primers. The protocol was immunoSEQ multiplex PCR, while the TCRdb copy is restricted to in-frame clones and leaves out a portion. This sample has about 200,000 clones, with more than 75% found just once. This rearrangement joins TRBV6-1 to TRBJ2-5; D is uncertain. Specimen: PBMCs. The TCR originated in a woman in her thirties or forties in good health and CMV-seronegative. The CDR3 nucleotides are TGTGCCAGCAGTGATTATTTGGAGACCCAGTACTTC. As protein: CASSDYLETQYF.